The present entry profiles one TCR beta chain with its context. It has no known antigen specificity. From each donor, an approximately 2.5 ml peripheral blood sample was drawn into PAXgene tubes and stored at -80 degrees C. Total RNA was isolated from whole blood with the PAXgene blood miRNA kit on an automated QIAcube, without T cell sorting. Peripheral blood from monozygotic twin pairs, either concordant or discordant for inflammatory bowel disease, underwent deep TCRalpha and TCRbeta repertoire profiling that used unique molecular barcoding. For every twin pair, smoking habits were documented, and each individual was categorised as a current, former or never smoker. The sample belongs to a study of monozygotic twins with inflammatory bowel disease (dated by TCRdb to the late 2010s). Looking at the study overall: The complete study included about 30 monozygotic twin pairs: 19 IBD-discordant Danish pairs and nine German pairs, of which four were IBD-concordant and five were IBD-discordant. The search for disease-associated traits relied mainly on comparing IBD patients with their genetically identical healthy co-twins within discordant pairs. Each individual had, on average, about 151 000 unique TCRalpha sequences and 181 000 unique TCRbeta sequences available for analysis.

The library came from 5' RACE. For each TCR library, about 4,000 ng of total RNA was used. For each sample, cDNA was synthesized in eight separate reactions using SMARTScribe reverse transcriptase. During cDNA synthesis, template switching introduced unique molecular identifiers that contained a 6-nucleotide sample barcode. Amplification of TCRalpha and TCRbeta cDNA involved two nested PCRs of 16 and 9 cycles, and each PCR was followed by bead purification. Before amplification, the cDNA was treated with uracil DNA-glycosylase and purified using the QIAquick PCR purification kit. In the second PCR, Illumina TruSeq-compatible adapters and sample-specific barcodes were added. TapeStation and Qubit were used to check library quality and concentration, and approximately 5.5 ng of each library went into the pool. Sequencing of the pooled libraries was done on an Illumina HiSeq2500 single-index Rapid Run using custom sequencing primers and 2 x 100 bp reads. The study's own analysis went as follows. UMI-based consensus assembly with MiGEC version 1.2.6 was used to correct PCR and sequencing errors. MiXCR version 2.1.1 handled V(D)J alignment, clonotype assembly and CDR3 extraction. To normalise gene usage, clonotype sharing and MAIT/NKT TCR abundance, the analysis used the top 1000, 10 000 and 20 000 clonotypes per sample. After downsampling to 27 000 UMIs, diversity was calculated as the inverse Simpson index using the vegan R package. Paired Mann-Whitney U tests were applied to discordant twin pairs, with Benjamini-Hochberg correction for multiple testing. TCRdb reprocessed the reads and assigns one entry to each CDR3 protein sequence, leaving out DNA. The V and J calls, along with clone size, are taken from TCRdb and not from the paper's own processing. This sample's clone table shows about 300,000 distinct CDR3 sequences. Clones ranked in the top ten supply more than 4.5% of the sample.

General study outcomes and caveats: No single strong signal or clonotype linked to IBD turned up in the results, so the idea that one exists was not supported. Fewer clonotypes were shared with other individuals by IBD patients than by healthy twins, most markedly in patients showing signs of disease activity. Concordant and discordant twins showed no difference in repertoire similarity, possibly because of limited statistical power. The analysis was unable to tell apart different T cell subtypes. TCRbeta repertoire diversity, by inverse Simpson index, was decreased in IBD patients compared with their healthy co-twins. Background noise and inter-individual variability may have been introduced into the repertoires by the differing immunosuppressive treatments among patients.

The germline V gene yields SGHAT for CDR1 and FQNNGV for CDR2. The CDR3 covers 13 residues, taking in both the cysteine and the phenylalanine. No DNA sequence was recorded. The TCR comes from a human donor with ulcerative colitis or Crohn's disease, or a healthy co-twin of an affected twin (not recorded which). Here the chain combines TRBV11-2 and TRBJ2-1; TCRdb's D gene call, TRBD1, goes unchecked for lack of DNA. Sample: blood. The CDR3 sequence is CASSYDVPSVQFF.